Each of the 27 T cell receptor beta chains below was sequenced from the same sample in a study of T cell responses to AZD1222 COVID-19 vaccine. Here immunoSEQ multiplex PCR was the method, and the copy in TCRdb shows in-frame clones only, minus some. This table holds more than 110,000 clones, around 92% found once. This specimen was peripheral blood, taken 28 days after the second AZD1222 dose. The receptors were sampled from an adult who received the AZD1222 COVID-19 vaccine.

V is TRBV7-9 and J is TRBJ1-1; unclear D gene. Germline V gene sequence: CDR1 SEHNR, CDR2 FQNEAQ (reference sequence). V lost 3 bases and J 4 bases, leaving 9 bases between the germline ends. This CDR3 comprises 13 residues. The CDR3 nucleotides read TGTGCCAGCAGCTTTGAGGTGTCCACTGAAGCTTTCTTT. Translation: CASSFEVSTEAFF.

V usage is TRBV27 and J usage is TRBJ2-7; the D is unclear. From germline, CDR1 is MNHEY and CDR2 SMNVEV (reference sequence). Trimming removed 0 bases from V and 2 bases from J, with 11 bases in between. There are 15 residues in the CDR3. CDR3 in amino acids: CASSLSDAGPYEQYF. As DNA, the CDR3 is TGTGCCAGCAGTTTATCGGACGCCGGGCCCTACGAGCAGTACTTC.

This chain joins TRBV30 and TRBJ2-6, with D perhaps TRBD2 (5 bases). The CDR3 consists of 15 residues. V was trimmed by 0 bases and J by 2 bases, leaving 8 bases between them. CDR1 GTSNPN and CDR2 SVGIG come from the germline V gene (reference sequence). In DNA, the CDR3 is TGTGCCTGGAGTGTAGAGGGCCCTGGGGCCAACGTCCTGACTTTC. Translation gives CAWSVEGPGANVLTF. Full variable domain (remainder filled in from reference TRBV30 and TRBJ2-6): SQTIHQWPATLVQPVGSPLSLECTVEGTSNPNLYWYRQAAGRGLQLLFYSVGIGQISSEVPQNLSASRPQDRQFILSSKKLLLSDSGFYLCAWSVEGPGANVLTFGAGSRLTVL.

The rearrangement joins TRBV30 to TRBJ2-7; 11 positions match TRBD2. Germline CDR1 is GTSNPN and CDR2 is SVGIG (reference sequence). Trimming at V came to 1 base and at J to 6 bases, leaving 11 bases not matched to a gene. The length of the CDR3 is 16 residues. The CDR3: CAWSAWLAGGLGEQYF. As DNA, the CDR3 is TGTGCCTGGAGTGCTTGGCTAGCGGGAGGTCTTGGCGAGCAGTACTTC. Full variable domain (rest looked up from reference TRBV30 and TRBJ2-7): SQTIHQWPATLVQPVGSPLSLECTVEGTSNPNLYWYRQAAGRGLQLLFYSVGIGQISSEVPQNLSASRPQDRQFILSSKKLLLSDSGFYLCAWSAWLAGGLGEQYFGPGTRLTVT.

This chain joins TRBV9 and TRBJ2-1; TRBD2 aligns across 9 bases. Germline lookup yields CDR1 SGDLS and CDR2 YYNGEE. The CDR3 length is 16 residues. The junction had 8 bases not matched to a gene; V was cut back by 0 bases and J by 7 bases. The CDR3 DNA reads TGTGCCAGCAGCGTAGGAGCGGGAGGAGAGATAAATGAGCAGTTCTTC. This translates into CASSVGAGGEINEQFF.

The CDR3 coding sequence is TGTGCCAGCAGGGGAGGCAATGAGCAGTTCTTC. This gives the protein CASRGGNEQFF. V and J are TRBV28 and TRBJ2-1, with a tentative D call TRBD2 (6 bases). The CDR3 length is 11 residues. V was cut by 6 bases and J by 6 bases, with 6 bases left in between. Germline V CDR1 and CDR2: MDHEN, SYDVKM. The whole variable domain, filled in from reference TRBV28 and TRBJ2-1, reads DVKVTQSSRYLVKRTGEKVFLECVQDMDHENMFWYRQDPGLGLRLIYFSYDVKMKEKGDIPEGYSVSREKKERFSLILESASTNQTSMYLCASRGGNEQFFGPGTRLTVL.

This clone has a single count. The J gene is TRBJ2-7, the V gene TRBV6-2 or TRBV6-3; no clear D gene. The V end was cut by 4 bases, the J end by 4 bases, with 11 bases between. CDR3 length: 13 residues. Germline CDR1 MNHEY, CDR2 SVGEGT. The CDR3 protein is CASSWKRDYEQYF. CDR3 DNA sequence: TGTGCCAGCAGTTGGAAACGAGATTACGAGCAGTACTTC.

This sequence joins TRBV13 and TRBJ2-7; D gene uncertain. Germline CDR1 and CDR2: PRHDT and FYEKMQ (reference sequence). This CDR3 is 14 amino acids long. Trimming stripped 1 base from V and 0 bases from J, with 7 bases between. The DNA of the CDR3 is TGTGCCAGCAGCTTAGTGGCCAGCTCCTACGAGCAGTACTTC. Protein: CASSLVASSYEQYF.

In DNA form, the CDR3 reads TGTGCCAGCAGTTTGGGGGAACACACTGAAGCTTTCTTT. Translating it yields CASSLGEHTEAFF. This sequence joins TRBV27 and TRBJ1-1, with TRBD1 as a possible D gene (5 bases). The CDR3 has 13 residues. The V end lost 3 bases, the J end lost 3 bases, and 8 bases lay between the germline ends. The germline gives CDR1 MNHEY, CDR2 SMNVEV (reference sequence).

The chain has TRBV28 and TRBJ1-5, with D possibly being TRBD1 (6 bases). Trimming removed 1 base from V and 2 bases from J, with 12 bases in between. This CDR3 is 16 amino acids long. Germline lookup yields CDR1 MDHEN and CDR2 SYDVKM. The CDR3 reads CASSLLSGGRNQPQHF. CDR3 in DNA: TGTGCCAGCAGTTTATTGTCGGGGGGCCGCAATCAGCCCCAGCATTTT.

This rearrangement joins TRBV28 to TRBJ2-4; TRBD1 might be the D (6 bases). Trimming stripped 10 bases from V and 8 bases from J, with 21 bases between. This CDR3 contains 14 residues. Germline V gene data show CDR1 as MDHEN and CDR2 as SYDVKM. CDR3 DNA: TGTGCCACCCTCCCGGGACAAATTTTTGACATTCAGTACTTC. It is translated as CATLPGQIFDIQYF.

This rearrangement joins TRBV5-1 to TRBJ2-2, with D unresolved. Trimming removed 5 bases at V and 0 bases at J, with 8 bases between. Germline V gene data show CDR1 as SGHRS and CDR2 as YFSETQ. The CDR3 sequence is 14 residues long. The CDR3 protein is CASSSSSNTGELFF. CDR3 nucleotides: TGCGCCAGCAGTAGCTCCTCGAACACCGGGGAGCTGTTTTTT.

The chain links TRBV21-1 to TRBJ2-1; the table names TRBD2, a call not compared with the DNA. TRBV21-1 is termed a pseudogene. The CDR3 runs 17 residues. CDR3 loop: CASSKTDGLAGGSEQFF. CDR3 in DNA: TGTGCCAGCAGCAAGACCGACGGACTAGCGGGAGGTAGTGAGCAGTTCTTC.

This clone was seen once. This chain joins TRBV30 and TRBJ2-7; D is unclear. V lost 4 bases and J lost 4, with 29 bases in between. CDR3 size: 18 residues. Germline V lookup: CDR1 GTSNPN, CDR2 SVGIG (reference sequence). The CDR3 DNA reads as TGTGCCTGGAATACCCTCGTTACCAGTCCTCTTCCCCATTACGAGCAGTACTTC. Its translation: CAWNTLVTSPLPHYEQYF. The complete variable domain, with remaining parts taken from reference TRBV30 and TRBJ2-7, reads SQTIHQWPATLVQPVGSPLSLECTVEGTSNPNLYWYRQAAGRGLQLLFYSVGIGQISSEVPQNLSASRPQDRQFILSSKKLLLSDSGFYLCAWNTLVTSPLPHYEQYFGPGTRLTVT.

The chain has TRBV19 and TRBJ1-2; possibly TRBD1 for D (5 bases). The CDR3 is made up of 14 amino acids. The germline V and J ends were trimmed by 4 bases and 4 bases, with 13 bases remaining between them. The V gene's germline CDR1 is LNHDA and CDR2 SQIVND (reference sequence). For the CDR3, the DNA is TGTGCCAGTAGTACTGTCCAGGGAGGCTATGGCTACACCTTC. Protein: CASSTVQGGYGYTF.

The V gene is TRBV5-1, the J gene TRBJ1-1; 9 positions match TRBD1. This CDR3 contains 13 residues. Germline V CDR1 and CDR2: SGHRS, YFSETQ. V dropped 3 bases and J dropped 5; count of bases not matched to a gene: 2. CDR3 bases: TGCGCCAGCAGCTGGGGGACAGGGACTGAAGCTTTCTTT. Amino acid sequence: CASSWGTGTEAFF.

V is TRBV28 and J is TRBJ1-2; D remains unclear. This CDR3 contains 13 residues. Germline loops: CDR1 MDHEN, CDR2 SYDVKM. Between the trimmed V and J ends, which lost 2 bases and 6 bases, there was a span of 10 bases. In DNA form, the CDR3 reads TGTGCCAGCAGTTTAGGTGCTGTCGATGGCTACACCTTC. It yields the protein CASSLGAVDGYTF.

The chain couples TRBV19 to TRBJ1-5; D is ambiguous. The V end lost 5 bases, the J end lost 4 bases, and 12 bases lay between the germline ends. The germline V gene has CDR1 LNHDA and CDR2 SQIVND (reference sequence). This CDR3 region has 14 residues. CDR3 sequence: CASSRGGLNQPQHF. The CDR3 DNA follows: TGTGCCAGTAGTCGGGGTGGGCTTAATCAGCCCCAGCATTTT.

The chain has TRBV7-8 and TRBJ1-2, with D perhaps matching TRBD1 (5 bases). The CDR3 loop spans 14 amino acids. Trimming left V 1 base short and J 4 bases short, with 10 bases between. CDR1 and CDR2 from the germline V gene are SGHVS and FQNEAQ. The CDR3 DNA sequence: TGTGCCAGCAGCTTAGGGGTGACAGCCTATGGCTACACCTTC. Its protein product is CASSLGVTAYGYTF.

The chain links TRBV20-1 to TRBJ2-3; D uncertain. This CDR3 is built from 10 residues. The germline V gene encodes CDR1 DFQATT and CDR2 SNEGSKA (reference sequence). Trimming pared 6 bases from V and 4 bases from J, leaving 5 bases between. This chain's CDR3 is CSARPDTQYF. The CDR3 region has the DNA TGCAGTGCCCGCCCAGATACGCAGTATTTT.

The chain joins TRBV27 to TRBJ2-1; 8 nucleotides match TRBD2. The germline gives CDR1 MNHEY, CDR2 SMNVEV (reference sequence). The CDR3 loop spans 14 amino acids. Trimming at V came to 5 bases and at J to 2 bases, leaving 2 bases not matched to a gene. CDR3 sequence reads: CASSTGGTYNEQFF. CDR3 DNA: TGTGCCAGCAGTACGGGAGGGACCTACAATGAGCAGTTCTTC.

The chain couples TRBV2 to TRBJ2-1; D is ambiguous. The CDR3 extends over 12 amino acids. The V gene lost 8 bases and the J gene lost 5 bases, with 10 bases spanning the gap. Germline loops: CDR1 SNHLY, CDR2 FYNNEI. Here the CDR3 DNA reads TGTGCCAGCCAGAGACGGGACAATGAGCAGTTCTTC. Its translation: CASQRRDNEQFF.

The chain is built from TRBV18 and TRBJ2-7, with 11 bases that match TRBD2. Germline assignment: CDR1 KGHSH and CDR2 LQKENI. The V gene end was trimmed by 3 bases and the J gene end by 3 bases; junction bases not matched to a gene: 4. The CDR3 runs 15 residues. The CDR3, as DNA: TGTGCCAGCTCACCCCCGGGACTAGCGGACTACGAGCAGTACTTC. It specifies CASSPPGLADYEQYF. Variable domain in full (rest from reference TRBV18 and TRBJ2-7): NAGVMQNPRHLVRRRGQEARLRCSPMKGHSHVYWYRQLPEEGLKFMVYLQKENIIDESGMPKERFSAEFPKEGPSILRIQQVVRGDSAAYFCASSPPGLADYEQYFGPGTRLTVT.

This rearrangement joins TRBV10-2 to TRBJ1-5; D is unclear. Trimming left V 0 bases short and J 3 bases short, with 12 bases between. Germline CDR1 and CDR2: WSHSY and SAAADI. The CDR3 extends over 16 amino acids. CDR3 amino acids: CASSESNSQLNQPQHF. The CDR3 DNA follows: TGCGCCAGCAGTGAGTCGAACTCACAACTCAATCAGCCCCAGCATTTT.

The chain recombines TRBV28 with TRBJ1-2; D call uncertain. Germline lookup yields CDR1 MDHEN and CDR2 SYDVKM. This CDR3 is 12 amino acids long. V was cut by 4 bases and J by 8 bases, with 11 bases left in between. CDR3 coding DNA: TGTGCCAGCAGTTCCGGCTTCCGGGGCTACACCTTC. As protein: CASSSGFRGYTF.

V gene TRBV12-3 or TRBV12-4 combines with J gene TRBJ2-5; D may be TRBD2 (6 bases). The CDR3 has 13 amino acids. Trimming pared 4 bases from V and 2 bases from J, leaving 8 bases between. The CDR3 nucleotides are TGTGCCAGCAGTTCCGGGACTCAAGAGACCCAGTACTTC. Amino acid sequence: CASSSGTQETQYF.

This chain uses TRBV3-1 (or the pseudogene TRBV3-2) with TRBJ2-7; 7 bases are a match to TRBD1. The V and J ends lost 3 bases and 2 bases, in that order; junction bases with no gene match: 4. This CDR3 has 14 amino acids. Germline V gene lookup returns CDR1 LGHDT and CDR2 YNNKEL (reference sequence). DNA of the CDR3: TGTGCCAGCAGCCAGTTCGGACAGGCCTACGAGCAGTACTTC. Its protein is CASSQFGQAYEQYF.